One and the same sample provided the 9 T cell receptor beta chains below, sequenced in a study of blood T cell repertoires in COVID-19. Repertoires were generated with immunoSEQ multiplex PCR, while TCRdb's copy carries only in-frame clones and drops some. Here the sample spans roughly 130,000 clones, around nine tenths being singletons. The sequenced sample was peripheral blood. Receptors were obtained from a man between 60 and 75 years old with COVID-19, enrolled during active disease.

The V gene is TRBV11-3, the J gene TRBJ1-2, with D maybe TRBD1 (6 bases). Per the germline V gene, CDR1 is SGHNT and CDR2 is YENEEA. The CDR3 consists of 13 residues. V lost 5 bases and J lost 8, with 15 bases in between. The CDR3 DNA follows: TGTGCCAGCAGCGGGAAGGACAGAGAGGGCTACACCTTC. It is translated as CASSGKDREGYTF.

The chain carries TRBV5-1 and TRBJ2-7, with 10 nucleotides matching TRBD2. V gave up 0 bases and J gave up 7 bases; unmatched junction bases: 10. The CDR3 consists of 16 residues. From germline, CDR1 is SGHRS and CDR2 YFSETQ. As DNA, the CDR3 is TGCGCCAGCAGCTTGGTGGCTAGCGGGAGCGTAACTGAGCAGTACTTC. It is translated as CASSLVASGSVTEQYF.

The V and J genes are TRBV3-1 (or the pseudogene TRBV3-2) and TRBJ1-3; no firm D call. The germline CDR1 and CDR2 sequences are LGHDT and YNNKEL (reference sequence). Trimming pared 4 bases from V and 0 bases from J, leaving 13 bases between. This CDR3 has 16 residues. The CDR3 sequence: CASSLGLSSSGNTIYF. CDR3 bases: TGTGCCAGCAGCCTGGGCTTATCAAGCTCTGGAAACACCATATATTTT.

The genes are TRBV2 and TRBJ1-1, with D hard to call. There are 12 residues in the CDR3. CDR1 and CDR2 (germline): SNHLY, FYNNEI. Trimming pared 4 bases from V and 5 bases from J, leaving 8 bases between. The CDR3 nucleotides are TGTGCCAGCAGTGGCGAGGTAACTGAAGCTTTCTTT. Residues: CASSGEVTEAFF.

The V gene is TRBV10-1, the J gene TRBJ2-7; perhaps TRBD1 as D (5 bases). The V and J ends lost 0 bases and 3 bases respectively, with 12 bases between them. The CDR3 covers 15 residues. Germline CDR1 is WNHNN and CDR2 is SYGVQD (reference sequence). DNA for the CDR3: TGCGCCAGCAGTGAGTCGATTGGGGCTAACTACGAGCAGTACTTC. This encodes CASSESIGANYEQYF.

This sequence joins TRBV6-2 or TRBV6-3 and TRBJ2-1; 13 bases map to TRBD2. The germline gives CDR1 MNHEY, CDR2 SVGEGT. The CDR3 runs 15 residues. Trimming cost V 3 bases and J 10 bases; bases outside gene matches: 6. The CDR3 protein is CASSYGLAGAREQFF. CDR3 coding DNA: TGTGCCAGCAGTTATGGACTAGCGGGAGCGCGGGAGCAGTTCTTC.

The chain recombines TRBV5-4 with TRBJ2-3; 10 positions match TRBD2. J gave up 0 bases and V 3 bases, and 1 base lay outside the gene matches. The V gene's germline CDR1 is SGHNT and CDR2 YYREEE (reference sequence). CDR3 length: 15 amino acids. CDR3 coding DNA: TGTGCCAGCAGCTCGACTAGCGGGAGCACAGATACGCAGTATTTT. Translation gives CASSSTSGSTDTQYF. The full variable domain, with the rest looked up from reference TRBV5-4 and TRBJ2-3, is ETGVTQSPTHLIKTRGQQVTLRCSSQSGHNTVSWYQQALGQGPQFIFQYYREEENGRGNFPPRFSGLQFPNYSSELNVNALELDDSALYLCASSSTSGSTDTQYFGPGTRLTVL.

The genes are TRBV25-1 and TRBJ2-1; D unclear. Germline loops: CDR1 MGHDK, CDR2 SYGVNS. The CDR3 runs 11 residues. Trimming shortened V by 8 bases and J by 9 bases, and 11 bases separated the two germline ends. CDR3 residues: CASARLGEQFF. The CDR3 DNA is TGTGCCAGCGCCCGACTGGGTGAGCAGTTCTTC.

V and J are TRBV19 and TRBJ1-3, with D possibly being TRBD1 (5 bases). Germline values: CDR1 LNHDA, CDR2 SQIVND (reference sequence). This CDR3 has 15 residues. The V gene lost 5 bases and the J gene lost 2 bases, with 13 bases spanning the gap. CDR3 in amino acids: CASSVRGDTGNTIYF. Here the CDR3 DNA reads TGTGCCAGTAGTGTAAGGGGTGACACTGGAAACACCATATATTTT.